The next 13 T cell receptor beta chains were all read from a single sample in a study of T cells in Graves' hyperthyroidism and ophthalmopathy. What was amplified from RNA transcripts were TCR beta CDR3 regions. First-round RT-PCR of the TCR CDR3 relied on the HTBI primer set. TCRdb reprocessed the multiplex PCR reads with MiXCR, giving one entry per CDR3 protein. This table holds 540,000 or so distinct CDR3 sequences, just over 45% found once. What was sequenced was peripheral blood or thyroid tissue (not recorded which). The receptor source for this set is an adult woman with Graves' disease, either hyperthyroidism or ophthalmopathy (not recorded which).

The chain combines TRBV14 with TRBJ2-1; the match to TRBD1 covers 7 bases. The trim removed 4 bases at V and 8 bases at J, leaving 17 bases unmatched. CDR3 size: 17 residues. The germline V gene encodes CDR1 SGHDN and CDR2 FVKESK. CDR3 protein: CASSPPHGGRGNDEQFF. As DNA, the CDR3 is TGTGCCAGCAGCCCCCCCCACGGCGGCAGGGGGAATGATGAGCAGTTCTTC.

In this sample, this clonotype turned up many times. V usage is TRBV25-1 and J usage is TRBJ1-2; D gene ambiguous. V lost 4 bases and J 8 bases, leaving 14 bases between the germline ends. CDR1 and CDR2 from the germline V gene are MGHDK and SYGVNS. The CDR3 is 13 residues long. CDR3 region: CASSGSRAKGYTF. CDR3 sequence (DNA): TGTGCCAGCAGTGGGTCGCGGGCTAAAGGCTACACCTTC.

This clonotype has ten or more counts. J is TRBJ2-2 and V is TRBV5-1; D gene unclear. Trimming shortened V by 1 base and J by 0 bases, and 7 bases separated the two germline ends. CDR1 SGHRS and CDR2 YFSETQ come from the germline V gene. The CDR3 is 15 amino acids. CDR3 sequence (DNA): TGCGCCAGCAGCTTGAACCCGACGAACACCGGGGAGCTGTTTTTT. This encodes CASSLNPTNTGELFF.

The table lists this clonotype with many counts. The CDR3 sequence: CSARGQLNEKLFF. The DNA of the CDR3 is TGCAGTGCTAGGGGACAGCTTAATGAAAAACTGTTTTTT. The rearrangement links TRBV29-1 to TRBJ1-4, with TRBD1 matching 7 bases. The CDR3 extends over 13 amino acids. Germline CDR1 and CDR2: SQVTM and ANQGSEA.

In this sample, this clonotype turned up many times. This rearrangement joins TRBV5-6 to TRBJ1-5; D uncertain. The CDR3 totals 12 residues. In germline, CDR1 is SGHDT, CDR2 YYEEEE. The germline V and J ends were trimmed by 3 bases and 6 bases, with 7 bases remaining between them. The CDR3 spells CASSSGVQPQHF. The CDR3 bases are TGTGCCAGCAGCTCCGGGGTTCAGCCCCAGCATTTT.

The V gene is TRBV2, the J gene TRBJ1-1; D unresolved. The germline CDR1 and CDR2 sequences are SNHLY and FYNNEI. The CDR3 is 12 residues long. Trimming took off 6 bases at V and 3 bases at J, with 8 bases between the two ends. For the CDR3, the DNA is TGTGCCAGCAGAGCCGACGACACTGAAGCTTTCTTT. This sequence encodes CASRADDTEAFF. Variable domain in full (rest from reference TRBV2 and TRBJ1-1): EPEVTQTPSHQVTQMGQEVILRCVPISNHLYFYWYRQILGQKVEFLVSFYNNEISEKSEIFDDQFSVERPDGSNFTLKIRSTKLEDSAMYFCASRADDTEAFFGQGTRLTVV.

This clonotype was observed a handful of times. The chain links TRBV10-3 to TRBJ2-5, with TRBD2 matching over 7 bases. This CDR3 is 13 amino acids long. Trimming cost V 4 bases and J 4 bases; bases outside gene matches: 3. CDR1 and CDR2 from the germline V gene are ENHRY and SYGVKD. In nucleotides, the CDR3 is TGTGCCATCAGTGGGGGGAGGGGAGAGACCCAGTACTTC. Protein product: CAISGGRGETQYF.

The chain links TRBV14 to TRBJ2-7; D gene uncertain. The CDR3 runs 12 residues. Germline V gives CDR1 SGHDN, CDR2 FVKESK. V was shortened by 11 bases and J by 5 bases, with 16 bases between the two germline ends. Here the CDR3 DNA reads TGTGCCGCACATCCGTCTGAGGACGAGCAGTACTTC. Its protein product is CAAHPSEDEQYF. The full variable domain, rest sourced from reference TRBV14 and TRBJ2-7, is EAGVTQFPSHSVIEKGQTVTLRCDPISGHDNLYWYRRVMGKEIKFLLHFVKESKQDESGMPNNRFLAERTGGTYSTLKVQPAELEDSGVYFCAAHPSEDEQYFGPGTRLTVT.

This chain's CDR3 is CASSAVAGGETQYF. The CDR3 DNA is TGTGCCAGCAGCGCGGTAGCGGGAGGGGAGACCCAGTACTTC. This chain uses TRBV11-2 with TRBJ2-5; 11 bases agree with TRBD2. Germline loops: CDR1 SGHAT, CDR2 FQNNGV. Losses at the gene ends were 5 bases for V and 5 bases for J; bases not matched to a gene: 4. The CDR3 spans 14 residues.

This clonotype was seen at least ten times. The chain is built from TRBV6-5 and TRBJ1-2, with 8 positions matching TRBD1. Germline values: CDR1 MNHEY, CDR2 SVGAGI. CDR3 length equals 17 residues. The junction had 7 bases not matched to a gene; V was cut back by 0 bases and J by 1 base. For the CDR3, the DNA is TGTGCCAGCAGTTACTCGAGGCAGGGGGCTGTTAACTATGGCTACACCTTC. It is translated as CASSYSRQGAVNYGYTF.

Ten or more counts support this clonotype. The rearrangement joins TRBV14 to TRBJ2-2; D not certain. Per germline, CDR1 SGHDN and CDR2 FVKESK. The CDR3 loop spans 14 amino acids. V lost 3 bases and J 9 bases, leaving 14 bases between the germline ends. The CDR3 here is CASSQPGLARELFF. As DNA, the CDR3 is TGTGCCAGCAGCCAGCCGGGCCTTGCAAGGGAGCTGTTTTTT.

The table lists this clonotype with many counts. The chain links TRBV10-3 to TRBJ1-1, with 11 nucleotides matching TRBD1. With 3 bases clipped from V and 5 bases from J, the junction kept 5 bases outside the gene matches. The CDR3 is made up of 15 amino acids. The V gene's germline CDR1 is ENHRY and CDR2 SYGVKD. The CDR3 protein is CAISDPGQGVTEAFF. The CDR3 DNA sequence: TGTGCCATCAGTGATCCGGGACAGGGGGTTACTGAAGCTTTCTTT.

The rearrangement links TRBV29-1 to TRBJ1-5; TRBD1 matches at 8 bases. Trimming removed 7 bases from V and 5 bases from J; junction bases left unmatched: 7. CDR3 length: 13 amino acids. Germline V CDR1 and CDR2: SQVTM, ANQGSEA. The CDR3 loop reads CSAGAGGDQPQHF. DNA of the CDR3: TGCAGCGCAGGGGCAGGGGGCGATCAGCCCCAGCATTTT.